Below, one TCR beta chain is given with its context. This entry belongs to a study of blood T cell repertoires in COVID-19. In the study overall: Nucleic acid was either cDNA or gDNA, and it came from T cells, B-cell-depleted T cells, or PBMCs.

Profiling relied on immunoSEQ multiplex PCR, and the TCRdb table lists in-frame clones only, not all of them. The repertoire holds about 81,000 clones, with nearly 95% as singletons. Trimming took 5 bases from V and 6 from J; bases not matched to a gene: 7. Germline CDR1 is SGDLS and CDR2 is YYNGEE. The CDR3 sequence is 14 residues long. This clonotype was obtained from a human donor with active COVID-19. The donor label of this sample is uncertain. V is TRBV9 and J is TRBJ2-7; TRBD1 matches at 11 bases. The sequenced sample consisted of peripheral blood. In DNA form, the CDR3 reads TGTGCCAGCAGTCAGGACAGGGGGCGCGGCGAGCAGTACTTC. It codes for CASSQDRGRGEQYF.